Listed below are T cell receptor beta chains from one sample, sequenced in a study of T cells after yellow fever vaccination. TCRdb reanalysed the 5' RACE reads using MiXCR and keeps one entry per CDR3 protein. The table records some 130,000 distinct CDR3 sequences, approximately 6.6% of them present only once. The sequencing used CD4+ T cells sorted from PBMCs, collected 10 days after the yellow fever booster vaccination. These receptors were collected from a man aged 25-45 years who received the YFV17D yellow fever vaccine. Both conserved end residues are trimmed from each CDR3. Size tells how often a clone was seen (once, few, many) or the class of an expanded clone, and some rows leave it out.

J	size	V	CDR3
TRBJ2-1	many	TRBV6-5	ASSPGGAQQF
TRBJ1-1	many	TRBV6-5	ASSYFRGNTEAF
TRBJ1-3	few	TRBV28	ASSFNWERSGNTIY
TRBJ2-6	many	TRBV28	ASSLQGSGANVLT
TRBJ2-3	many	TRBV7-6	ASSLPFDSLAGETDTQY
TRBJ2-7	many	TRBV10-3	ATPPGGLAPEQY
TRBJ2-5	many	TRBV11-2	ASSLDRRGPQETQY
TRBJ2-7	few	TRBV25-1	ASRLGFEQY
TRBJ1-5	.	TRBV4-2	ARCCLVLTGGHQPQH
TRBJ2-5	.	TRBV7-2	ASSLAWDRVETQY
TRBJ2-7	many	TRBV6-1	ASSPRQGAGYEQY
TRBJ1-6	many	TRBV6-5	ATSGTGSPLH
TRBJ2-1	many	TRBV12-3/TRBV12-4	ASSLGSGRADEQF
TRBJ2-2	many	TRBV18	ASSPLAGGLGTGELF
TRBJ2-5	many	TRBV12-3/TRBV12-4	ASSLAPGGRETQY
TRBJ2-1	.	TRBV7-2	ASSLAEHFSYNEQF
TRBJ1-5	many	TRBV10-1	ASSRERNQPQH
TRBJ2-7	many	TRBV28	ASSPPGGPEQY
TRBJ2-3	many	TRBV20-1	SAPGPATDTQY
TRBJ2-2	many	TRBV20-1	SARSRANTGELF
TRBJ1-1	many	TRBV5-1	ASSLYRVNTEAF
TRBJ2-7	few	TRBV5-4	ASSLDAERAAYEQY
TRBJ2-7	few	TRBV20-1	SAIQGAYEQY
TRBJ2-7	.	TRBV20-1	SAPGQGSHEQY
TRBJ2-3	.	TRBV25-1	ASSRTAGTDTQY
TRBJ1-2	many	TRBV6-6	ASSPSVGYT
TRBJ2-5	few	TRBV19	ASSIADLRGTQY
TRBJ2-1	few	TRBV18	ASSLDKLGEQF
TRBJ2-2	many	TRBV5-1	ASSHSTGELF
TRBJ2-7	many	TRBV10-2	ASSFTITGTGSSYEQY
TRBJ2-7	.	TRBV5-1	ASSAGQVTYELY
TRBJ2-4	many	TRBV9	ASSGTTWGIQY
TRBJ2-1	many	TRBV7-8	ASSPQIGGREQF
TRBJ2-7	many	TRBV28	ASSLLVAGGGEQY
TRBJ1-3	few	TRBV11-2	ASSSSPTGAGNTIY
TRBJ2-2	.	TRBV2	ASGIKNTGELF
TRBJ1-5	many	TRBV12-3/TRBV12-4	ASSQGANQPQH
TRBJ1-1	.	TRBV9	ARSETMTGEAF
TRBJ1-2	few	TRBV12-3/TRBV12-4	ASSLWGRDGYT
TRBJ1-4	many	TRBV18	ASSPVHTRSEKLF
TRBJ1-5	many	TRBV20-1	SARSGGTGNQPQH
TRBJ2-2	many	TRBV18	ASSPRFKTLADPNTGELF
TRBJ2-1	.	TRBV5-3	ARGPGTVYNEQF
TRBJ2-7	few	TRBV7-9	ASSSRDRLYEQY
TRBJ2-7	many	TRBV7-9	ASSLVGRGSPYEQY
TRBJ1-2	.	TRBV11-2	ASRRPGTGHGYT
TRBJ2-7	many	TRBV7-2	ASTLAPMSSYEQY
TRBJ1-1	many	TRBV7-9	ASSLADSHTEAF
TRBJ2-4	many	TRBV4-3	ASSQVTGPSDIQY
TRBJ2-1	many	TRBV3-1	ASSRVAGGGEQF
TRBJ2-1	many	TRBV30	AWSVPLDPHEQF
TRBJ2-1	many	TRBV15	ATSRDHTGGEQF
TRBJ2-7	many	TRBV2	ASSLTTGGAGEQY
TRBJ2-2	many	TRBV5-4	ASSPMDSRNTGELF
TRBJ2-5	few	TRBV25-1	ASSDEQGRETQY
TRBJ1-6	many	TRBV25-1	ASSELPSGGAGRALH
TRBJ2-1	many	TRBV11-3	ASSLDHNEQF
TRBJ2-2	many	TRBV5-6	ASSWDQREYTGELF
TRBJ2-1	many	TRBV2	ASSDGPLGNEQF
TRBJ2-7	many	TRBV7-9	ASSAGTGGYEQY